This T cell receptor beta chain appears in the sequencing data of a study of blood T cell repertoires in COVID-19. Study background: Researchers got acute and convalescent COVID-19 samples from the United States, Italy and Spain. The cDNA or gDNA used as material had been derived from T cells, B-cell-depleted T cells, or PBMCs.

There are a few counts of this clone. Authors' methods: For nucleated cells, counts were estimated from reference gene primer amplification. The repertoire was sequenced with immunoSEQ multiplex PCR; TCRdb's copy has only in-frame clones and lacks some. V, J and clone size are taken as reported in that table, and D and trimming were inferred from the DNA itself. This table has roughly 27,000 clones, roughly 90% appearing once. The ends lost 0 bases at V and 6 bases at J; junction bases unmatched: 5. Germline V gives CDR1 SGHRS, CDR2 YFSETQ. The CDR3 extends over 15 amino acids. Sequencing was performed on peripheral blood. The chain combines TRBV5-1 with TRBJ2-3; 9 bases are shared with TRBD2. This TCR came from a human donor in a cohort sampled during active COVID-19. The CDR3 region has the DNA TGCGCCAGCAGCTTGGGGACTAGCGCTACGGATACGCAGTATTTT. Amino acids: CASSLGTSATDTQYF.